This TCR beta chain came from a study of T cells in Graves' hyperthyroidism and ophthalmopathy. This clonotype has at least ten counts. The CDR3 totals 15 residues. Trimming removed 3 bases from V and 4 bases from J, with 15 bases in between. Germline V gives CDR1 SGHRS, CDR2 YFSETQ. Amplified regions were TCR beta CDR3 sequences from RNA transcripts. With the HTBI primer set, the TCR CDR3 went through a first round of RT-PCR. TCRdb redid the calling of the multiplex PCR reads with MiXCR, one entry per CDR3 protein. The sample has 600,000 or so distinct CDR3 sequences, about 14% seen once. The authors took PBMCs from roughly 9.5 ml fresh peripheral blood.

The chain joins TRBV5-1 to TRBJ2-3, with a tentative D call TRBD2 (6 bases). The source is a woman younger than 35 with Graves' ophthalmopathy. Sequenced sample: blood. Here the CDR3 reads CASSYGTSSADTQYF. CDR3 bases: TGCGCCAGCAGCTACGGGACTTCTAGCGCAGATACGCAGTATTTT.